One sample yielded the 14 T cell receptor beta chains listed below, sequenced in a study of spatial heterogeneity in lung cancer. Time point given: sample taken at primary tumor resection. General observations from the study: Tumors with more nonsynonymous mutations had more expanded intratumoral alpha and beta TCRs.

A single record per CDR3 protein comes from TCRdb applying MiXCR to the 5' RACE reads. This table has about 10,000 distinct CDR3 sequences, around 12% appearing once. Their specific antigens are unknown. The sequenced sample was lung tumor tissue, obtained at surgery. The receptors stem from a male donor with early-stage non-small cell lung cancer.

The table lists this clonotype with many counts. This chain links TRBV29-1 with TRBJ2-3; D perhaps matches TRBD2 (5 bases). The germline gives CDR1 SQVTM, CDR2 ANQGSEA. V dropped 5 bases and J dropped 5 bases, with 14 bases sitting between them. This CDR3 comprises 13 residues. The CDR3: CSVLVLEGDTQYF. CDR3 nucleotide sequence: TGCAGCGTTCTGGTCCTCGAGGGAGATACGCAGTATTTT.

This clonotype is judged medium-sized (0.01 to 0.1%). CDR3 nucleotide sequence: TGCGCCAGCAGCTATTCTAGCTCCGGGACAGTGAACACTGAAGCTTTCTTT. Amino acids: CASSYSSSGTVNTEAFF. This chain joins TRBV5-1 and TRBJ1-1; 7 nucleotides match TRBD1. Germline loops: CDR1 SGHRS, CDR2 YFSETQ. Germline trimming cut 3 bases from V and 0 bases from J; bases unmatched to any gene: 11. The CDR3 runs to 17 residues.

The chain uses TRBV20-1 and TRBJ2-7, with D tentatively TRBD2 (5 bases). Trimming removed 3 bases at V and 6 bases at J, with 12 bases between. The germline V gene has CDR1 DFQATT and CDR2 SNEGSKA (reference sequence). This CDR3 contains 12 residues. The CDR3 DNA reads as TGCAGTGCTAGCGGGATGCTTGGCGAGCAGTACTTC. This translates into CSASGMLGEQYF.

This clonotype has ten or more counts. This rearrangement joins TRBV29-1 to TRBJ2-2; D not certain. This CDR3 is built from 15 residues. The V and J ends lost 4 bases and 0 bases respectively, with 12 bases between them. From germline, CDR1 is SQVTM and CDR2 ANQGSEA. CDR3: CSVVLGQSNTGELFF. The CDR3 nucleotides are TGCAGCGTTGTTCTTGGCCAGTCGAACACCGGGGAGCTGTTTTTT.

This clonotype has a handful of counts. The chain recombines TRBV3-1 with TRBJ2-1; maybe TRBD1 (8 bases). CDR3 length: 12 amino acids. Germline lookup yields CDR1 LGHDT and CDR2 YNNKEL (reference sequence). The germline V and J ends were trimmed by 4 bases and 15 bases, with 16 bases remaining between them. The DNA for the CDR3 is TGTGCCAGCAGCCGGGAGGGGACAGGTTTGTTCTTC. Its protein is CASSREGTGLFF.

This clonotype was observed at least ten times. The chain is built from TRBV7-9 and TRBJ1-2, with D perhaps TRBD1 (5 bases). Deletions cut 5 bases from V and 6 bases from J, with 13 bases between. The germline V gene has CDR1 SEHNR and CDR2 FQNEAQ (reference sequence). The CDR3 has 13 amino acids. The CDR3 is CASSTETVDGYTF. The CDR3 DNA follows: TGTGCCAGCAGCACGGAGACAGTGGATGGCTACACCTTC.

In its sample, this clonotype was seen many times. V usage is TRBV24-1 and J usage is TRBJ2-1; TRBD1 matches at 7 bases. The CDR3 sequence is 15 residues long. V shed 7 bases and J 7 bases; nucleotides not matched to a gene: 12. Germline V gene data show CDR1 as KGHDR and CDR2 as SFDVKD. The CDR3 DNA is TGTGCCACCAGCAGACAGGGAAGGATGGATAATGAGCAGTTCTTC. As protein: CATSRQGRMDNEQFF.

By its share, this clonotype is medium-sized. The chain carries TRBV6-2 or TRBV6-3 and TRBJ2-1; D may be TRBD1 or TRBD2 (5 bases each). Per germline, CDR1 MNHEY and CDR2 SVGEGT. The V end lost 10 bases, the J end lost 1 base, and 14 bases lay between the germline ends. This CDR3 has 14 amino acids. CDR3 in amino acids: CATTGPISYNEQFF. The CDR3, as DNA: TGTGCCACCACGGGACCGATATCCTACAATGAGCAGTTCTTC.

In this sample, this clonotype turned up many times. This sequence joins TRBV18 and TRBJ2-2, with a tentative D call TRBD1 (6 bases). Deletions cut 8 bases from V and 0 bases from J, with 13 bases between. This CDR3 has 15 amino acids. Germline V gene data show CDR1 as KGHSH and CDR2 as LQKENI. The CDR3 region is CASATGNANTGELFF. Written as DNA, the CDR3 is TGTGCCAGCGCTACAGGGAACGCGAACACCGGGGAGCTGTTTTTT. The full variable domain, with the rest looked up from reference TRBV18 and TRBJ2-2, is NAGVMQNPRHLVRRRGQEARLRCSPMKGHSHVYWYRQLPEEGLKFMVYLQKENIIDESGMPKERFSAEFPKEGPSILRIQQVVRGDSAAYFCASATGNANTGELFFGEGSRLTVL.

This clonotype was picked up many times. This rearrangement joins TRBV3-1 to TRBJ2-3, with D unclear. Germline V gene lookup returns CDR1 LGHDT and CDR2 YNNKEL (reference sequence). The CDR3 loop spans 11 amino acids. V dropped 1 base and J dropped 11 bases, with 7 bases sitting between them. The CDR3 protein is CASSQGPRQYF. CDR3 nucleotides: TGTGCCAGCAGCCAAGGTCCCCGGCAGTATTTT.

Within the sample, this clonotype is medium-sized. CDR3 loop: CSAREDRGYSPLHF. CDR3 nucleotide sequence: TGCAGTGCTAGAGAGGACAGGGGATATTCACCCCTCCACTTT. This rearrangement joins TRBV20-1 to TRBJ1-6; 9 bases map to TRBD1. Germline V gene data show CDR1 as DFQATT and CDR2 as SNEGSKA (reference sequence). Trimming removed 0 bases from V and 8 bases from J; junction bases left unmatched: 2. The CDR3 has 14 amino acids.

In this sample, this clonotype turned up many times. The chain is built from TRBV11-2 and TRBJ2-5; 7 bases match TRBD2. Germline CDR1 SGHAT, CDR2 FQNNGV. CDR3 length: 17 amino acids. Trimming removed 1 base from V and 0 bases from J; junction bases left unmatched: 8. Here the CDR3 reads CASSLAGRITNQETQYF. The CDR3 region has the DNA TGTGCCAGCAGCTTAGCCGGGAGGATTACAAACCAAGAGACCCAGTACTTC.

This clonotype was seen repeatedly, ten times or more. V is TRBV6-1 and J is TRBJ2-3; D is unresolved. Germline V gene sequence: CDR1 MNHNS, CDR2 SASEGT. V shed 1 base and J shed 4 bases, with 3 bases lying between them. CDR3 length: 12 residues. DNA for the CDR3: TGTGCCAGCAGTGAAGTCGCAGATACGCAGTATTTT. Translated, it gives CASSEVADTQYF.

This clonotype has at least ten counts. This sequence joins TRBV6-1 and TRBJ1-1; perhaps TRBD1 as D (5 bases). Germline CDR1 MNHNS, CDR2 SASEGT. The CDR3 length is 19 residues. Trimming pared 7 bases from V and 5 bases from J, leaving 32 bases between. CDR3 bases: TGTGCCAGCAAGGGCGCTTCAACGGGACGGAGCAGTATGGGGACTGAAGCTTTCTTT. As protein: CASKGASTGRSSMGTEAFF.